The rows below give T cell receptor beta chains drawn from one sample of a study of CD8 T cells in ankylosing spondylitis. TCRdb re-analysed the 5' RACE reads in MiXCR, keeping a single row per CDR3 protein. The table has 220,000 or so distinct CDR3 sequences, about a sixth seen once. The sequenced sample was blood, either unsorted or a sorted T cell fraction (not recorded which). These receptors were taken from a male donor with ankylosing spondylitis. Both conserved end residues are part of each CDR3. The D gene is left open where the match is weak. Size is stated for part of the rows, as once, few or many counts, or as a class when the clone is expanded.

J gene: TRBJ2-7; clone size: few; D gene: TRBD2; V gene: TRBV7-8; CDR3 protein: CASSFREGVSYEQYF; CDR3 DNA: TGTGCCAGCAGCTTCCGGGAGGGGGTCTCCTACGAGCAGTACTTC
J gene: TRBJ1-1; clone size: NA; D gene: NA; V gene: TRBV6-1; CDR3 protein: CASSERNGPTEAFF; CDR3 DNA: TGTGCCAGCAGTGAACGAAACGGGCCCACTGAAGCTTTCTTT
J gene: TRBJ2-1; clone size: NA; D gene: TRBD2; V gene: TRBV5-1; CDR3 protein: CASSRGWRAGVDEQFF; CDR3 DNA: TGCGCCAGCAGCCGGGGGTGGAGGGCGGGAGTCGATGAGCAGTTCTTC
J gene: TRBJ1-1; clone size: few; D gene: NA; V gene: TRBV7-9; CDR3 protein: CASSSHQPLGAFF; CDR3 DNA: TGTGCCAGCAGCTCACATCAACCCCTGGGAGCTTTCTTT
J gene: TRBJ2-3; clone size: once; D gene: NA; V gene: TRBV20-1; CDR3 protein: CSAREARDGLSTDTQYF; CDR3 DNA: TGCAGTGCTAGAGAAGCCCGGGACGGACTAAGCACAGATACGCAGTATTTT
J gene: TRBJ1-1; clone size: few; D gene: NA; V gene: TRBV5-1; CDR3 protein: CASSLGRGATEAFF; CDR3 DNA: TGCGCCAGCAGCTTGGGGAGGGGAGCCACTGAAGCTTTCTTT
J gene: TRBJ2-1; clone size: NA; D gene: TRBD1; V gene: TRBV5-1; CDR3 protein: CASSRDRGSYNEQFF; CDR3 DNA: TGCGCCAGCAGCCGGGACAGGGGCTCCTACAATGAGCAGTTCTTC
J gene: TRBJ1-6; clone size: NA; D gene: NA; V gene: TRBV12-3/TRBV12-4; CDR3 protein: CASSPVDISYNSPLHF; CDR3 DNA: TGTGCCAGCAGTCCCGTCGACATCTCCTATAATTCACCCCTCCACTTT
J gene: TRBJ1-3; clone size: many; D gene: NA; V gene: TRBV4-3; CDR3 protein: CASSLDISSGNTIYF; CDR3 DNA: TGCGCCAGCAGCCTGGACATCTCCTCTGGAAACACCATATATTTT
J gene: TRBJ2-2; clone size: few; D gene: NA; V gene: TRBV7-9; CDR3 protein: CASTEGAAANTGELFF; CDR3 DNA: TGTGCCAGCACCGAAGGGGCGGCCGCGAACACCGGGGAGCTGTTTTTT
J gene: TRBJ1-1; clone size: many; D gene: NA; V gene: TRBV5-5; CDR3 protein: CASSFSQGFAEAFF; CDR3 DNA: TGTGCCAGCAGCTTCTCTCAGGGATTCGCTGAAGCTTTCTTT
J gene: TRBJ2-6; clone size: NA; D gene: NA; V gene: TRBV3-1; CDR3 protein: CASSQVTGSSGANVLTF; CDR3 DNA: TGTGCCAGCAGCCAAGTGACCGGGAGCTCTGGGGCCAACGTCCTGACTTTC
J gene: TRBJ2-3; clone size: many; D gene: TRBD2; V gene: TRBV10-3; CDR3 protein: CAISDVGQRDSTDTQYF; CDR3 DNA: TGTGCCATCAGTGATGTAGGGCAGCGGGATTCGACAGATACGCAGTATTTT
J gene: TRBJ2-7; clone size: few; D gene: NA; V gene: TRBV5-1; CDR3 protein: CASSPINRGYEQYF; CDR3 DNA: TGCGCCAGCAGCCCGATAAATCGGGGCTACGAGCAGTACTTC
J gene: TRBJ2-5; clone size: many; D gene: TRBD2; V gene: TRBV4-2; CDR3 protein: CASSQDEWLAGGLEETQYF; CDR3 DNA: TGTGCCAGCAGCCAAGATGAGTGGCTAGCGGGAGGGCTGGAAGAGACCCAGTACTTC
J gene: TRBJ1-1; clone size: NA; D gene: TRBD1; V gene: TRBV27; CDR3 protein: CASSSLFRGWGTEAFF; CDR3 DNA: TGTGCCAGCAGTTCCCTCTTCAGGGGGTGGGGCACTGAAGCTTTCTTT
J gene: TRBJ2-7; clone size: few; D gene: NA; V gene: TRBV6-1; CDR3 protein: CASSEGNSPSYEQYF; CDR3 DNA: TGTGCCAGCAGTGAAGGGAACAGTCCCTCCTACGAGCAGTACTTC
J gene: TRBJ2-7; clone size: few; D gene: TRBD2; V gene: TRBV9; CDR3 protein: CASSVEGGEQYF; CDR3 DNA: TGTGCCAGCAGCGTGGAGGGAGGGGAGCAGTACTTC
J gene: TRBJ2-3; clone size: few; D gene: TRBD1; V gene: TRBV5-1; CDR3 protein: CASSSDRGQDTQYF; CDR3 DNA: TGCGCCAGCAGCTCCGACAGGGGGCAAGATACGCAGTATTTT
J gene: TRBJ2-1; clone size: NA; D gene: NA; V gene: TRBV5-6; CDR3 protein: CASSLEVGTYNEQFF; CDR3 DNA: TGTGCCAGCAGCTTGGAGGTGGGTACCTACAATGAGCAGTTCTTC
J gene: TRBJ2-1; clone size: NA; D gene: TRBD2; V gene: TRBV9; CDR3 protein: CASSVWGLAANEQFF; CDR3 DNA: TGTGCCAGCAGCGTATGGGGACTAGCGGCCAATGAGCAGTTCTTC
J gene: TRBJ1-1; clone size: few; D gene: NA; V gene: TRBV29-1; CDR3 protein: CSVDPIGGGAEAFF; CDR3 DNA: TGCAGCGTTGACCCTATAGGGGGGGGGGCTGAAGCTTTCTTT
J gene: TRBJ2-7; clone size: NA; D gene: NA; V gene: TRBV27; CDR3 protein: CASSWVQGNEQYF; CDR3 DNA: TGTGCCAGCAGTTGGGTACAGGGTAACGAGCAGTACTTC
J gene: TRBJ2-7; clone size: few; D gene: TRBD2; V gene: TRBV11-2; CDR3 protein: CASSLDRAGGSGYEQYF; CDR3 DNA: TGTGCCAGCAGCTTAGATCGGGCGGGAGGATCGGGCTACGAGCAGTACTTC
J gene: TRBJ1-5; clone size: few; D gene: NA; V gene: TRBV9; CDR3 protein: CASSDGRVGQPQHF; CDR3 DNA: TGTGCCAGCAGCGACGGACGGGTCGGTCAGCCCCAGCATTTT
J gene: TRBJ2-1; clone size: many; D gene: TRBD2; V gene: TRBV12-3/TRBV12-4; CDR3 protein: CASSSRTSGYNEQFF; CDR3 DNA: TGTGCCAGCAGTTCAAGGACTAGCGGCTACAATGAGCAGTTCTTC
J gene: TRBJ2-3; clone size: few; D gene: TRBD2; V gene: TRBV27; CDR3 protein: CASSFGGDLVDTQYF; CDR3 DNA: TGTGCCAGCAGTTTTGGGGGGGACCTGGTAGATACGCAGTATTTT
J gene: TRBJ2-6; clone size: few; D gene: TRBD2; V gene: TRBV11-2; CDR3 protein: CASSRPGTSPEVASGANVLTF; CDR3 DNA: TGTGCCAGCAGCCGTCCCGGGACTAGTCCCGAAGTGGCCTCTGGGGCCAACGTCCTGACTTTC
J gene: TRBJ2-1; clone size: NA; D gene: TRBD2; V gene: TRBV2; CDR3 protein: CASSWTSGRAEGNEQFF; CDR3 DNA: TGTGCCAGCAGTTGGACTAGCGGGAGGGCCGAAGGGAATGAGCAGTTCTTC
J gene: TRBJ1-1; clone size: NA; D gene: NA; V gene: TRBV12-3/TRBV12-4; CDR3 protein: CASSFGQPNTEAFF; CDR3 DNA: TGTGCCAGCAGCTTCGGACAGCCGAACACTGAAGCTTTCTTT
J gene: TRBJ2-7; clone size: many; D gene: NA; V gene: TRBV7-8; CDR3 protein: CASSFGDNSYEQYF; CDR3 DNA: TGTGCCAGCAGCTTTGGGGACAACTCCTACGAGCAGTACTTC
J gene: TRBJ2-6; clone size: few; D gene: NA; V gene: TRBV12-3/TRBV12-4; CDR3 protein: CASTQRDRQVGANVLTF; CDR3 DNA: TGTGCCAGCACCCAAAGGGACCGCCAAGTTGGAGCCAACGTCCTGACTTTC
J gene: TRBJ2-1; clone size: many; D gene: TRBD2; V gene: TRBV28; CDR3 protein: CASRVIAGTSYNEQFF; CDR3 DNA: TGTGCCAGCAGAGTTATAGCGGGCACCTCCTACAATGAGCAGTTCTTC
J gene: TRBJ2-1; clone size: few; D gene: TRBD2; V gene: TRBV28; CDR3 protein: CASSLLAAYNEQFF; CDR3 DNA: TGTGCCAGCAGCCTACTAGCGGCTTACAATGAGCAGTTCTTC
J gene: TRBJ2-7; clone size: NA; D gene: NA; V gene: TRBV20-1; CDR3 protein: CSARDGGWQGFTYEQYF; CDR3 DNA: TGCAGTGCTAGAGATGGGGGGTGGCAGGGGTTCACCTACGAGCAGTACTTC
J gene: TRBJ2-5; clone size: few; D gene: TRBD1; V gene: TRBV28; CDR3 protein: CASSFYNAVGQEQETQYF; CDR3 DNA: TGTGCCAGCAGTTTCTACAACGCCGTCGGACAGGAACAAGAGACCCAGTACTTC
J gene: TRBJ2-7; clone size: NA; D gene: TRBD2; V gene: TRBV19; CDR3 protein: CASSIFPLAGEGEQYF; CDR3 DNA: TGTGCCAGTAGTATTTTCCCCCTAGCGGGAGAAGGCGAGCAGTACTTC
J gene: TRBJ1-1; clone size: NA; D gene: NA; V gene: TRBV5-6; CDR3 protein: CASSLVAWDGLNTEAFF; CDR3 DNA: TGTGCCAGCAGCTTGGTCGCCTGGGACGGATTGAACACTGAAGCTTTCTTT
J gene: TRBJ1-6; clone size: NA; D gene: TRBD1; V gene: TRBV27; CDR3 protein: CASRPGGIGSPLHF; CDR3 DNA: TGTGCCAGCAGACCAGGGGGCATAGGATCACCCCTCCACTTT
J gene: TRBJ1-2; clone size: few; D gene: TRBD1; V gene: TRBV6-1; CDR3 protein: CASSPEGAYGYTF; CDR3 DNA: TGTGCCAGCTCGCCCGAGGGGGCCTATGGCTACACCTTC
J gene: TRBJ2-1; clone size: many; D gene: NA; V gene: TRBV5-1; CDR3 protein: CASSSERANSYNEQFF; CDR3 DNA: TGCGCCAGCAGCTCTGAGCGGGCCAATTCCTACAATGAGCAGTTCTTC
J gene: TRBJ1-1; clone size: NA; D gene: NA; V gene: TRBV7-6; CDR3 protein: CASSLDGGVVTEAFF; CDR3 DNA: TGTGCCAGCAGCTTAGATGGAGGGGTGGTCACTGAAGCTTTCTTT
J gene: TRBJ2-5; clone size: NA; D gene: NA; V gene: TRBV12-3/TRBV12-4; CDR3 protein: CASSLTGNQETQYF; CDR3 DNA: TGTGCCAGCAGTTTAACCGGGAACCAAGAGACCCAGTACTTC
J gene: TRBJ2-1; clone size: few; D gene: TRBD2; V gene: TRBV7-3; CDR3 protein: CASSLAGLAVNEQFF; CDR3 DNA: TGTGCCAGCAGCTTAGCTGGACTAGCGGTCAATGAGCAGTTCTTC
J gene: TRBJ2-1; clone size: NA; D gene: TRBD2; V gene: TRBV6-6; CDR3 protein: CASSSLAEDEQFF; CDR3 DNA: TGTGCCAGCAGTTCACTAGCGGAGGATGAGCAGTTCTTC
J gene: TRBJ2-7; clone size: NA; D gene: NA; V gene: TRBV11-2; CDR3 protein: CASSSDPGKKGEQYF; CDR3 DNA: TGTGCCAGCAGCTCAGATCCAGGGAAGAAGGGCGAGCAGTACTTC
J gene: TRBJ2-3; clone size: NA; D gene: NA; V gene: TRBV7-3; CDR3 protein: CASSFEVSGSDTQYF; CDR3 DNA: TGTGCCAGCAGCTTCGAAGTAAGCGGATCAGATACGCAGTATTTT
J gene: TRBJ2-3; clone size: many; D gene: TRBD2; V gene: TRBV13; CDR3 protein: CASSPPGLGGADTQYF; CDR3 DNA: TGTGCCAGCAGCCCCCCGGGACTAGGAGGGGCAGATACGCAGTATTTT
J gene: TRBJ2-7; clone size: few; D gene: NA; V gene: TRBV6-2/TRBV6-3; CDR3 protein: CASSYVGPPYEQYF; CDR3 DNA: TGTGCCAGCAGTTACGTGGGTCCCCCCTACGAGCAGTACTTC
J gene: TRBJ2-3; clone size: NA; D gene: NA; V gene: TRBV7-3; CDR3 protein: CASSLYPSGRPPDTQYF; CDR3 DNA: TGTGCCAGCAGCTTATACCCCAGCGGGCGGCCCCCCGATACGCAGTATTTT
J gene: TRBJ1-2; clone size: NA; D gene: NA; V gene: TRBV6-5; CDR3 protein: CASTGTNGYTF; CDR3 DNA: TGTGCCAGCACCGGGACAAATGGCTACACCTTC
J gene: TRBJ2-2; clone size: NA; D gene: NA; V gene: TRBV24-1; CDR3 protein: CATSENSPGELFF; CDR3 DNA: TGTGCCACCAGTGAGAATAGCCCCGGGGAGCTGTTTTTT
J gene: TRBJ2-1; clone size: few; D gene: NA; V gene: TRBV4-1; CDR3 protein: CASSDAFGEQFF; CDR3 DNA: TGCGCCAGCAGCGACGCCTTTGGTGAGCAGTTCTTC
J gene: TRBJ2-7; clone size: few; D gene: NA; V gene: TRBV27; CDR3 protein: CASSYGDGNSYEQYF; CDR3 DNA: TGTGCCAGCAGTTACGGGGACGGTAACTCCTACGAGCAGTACTTC
J gene: TRBJ1-2; clone size: NA; D gene: TRBD1; V gene: TRBV4-1; CDR3 protein: CASSQFQDRGHYGYTF; CDR3 DNA: TGCGCCAGCAGCCAATTCCAGGACAGGGGCCACTATGGCTACACCTTC
J gene: TRBJ2-3; clone size: many; D gene: TRBD2; V gene: TRBV27; CDR3 protein: CASRPAGGLNTDTQYF; CDR3 DNA: TGTGCCAGCAGACCTGCGGGGGGGCTTAACACAGATACGCAGTATTTT